The T cell receptor beta chain under discussion was sequenced for a study of T-cell memory formation after mild COVID-19. Trimming left V 3 bases short and J 5 bases short, with 11 bases between. This CDR3 comprises 13 residues. The germline V gene encodes CDR1 SGHVS and CDR2 FQNEAQ. Constant-segment-primed 5'RACE gave TCR alpha and TCR beta cDNA libraries with sample barcodes and UMIs. TCRdb passed the 5' RACE reads through MiXCR, listing each CDR3 protein once. The sample gives roughly 100,000 distinct CDR3 sequences, around 11% of which show up once; around 25% is in the top ten. The chain combines TRBV7-8 with TRBJ2-7; the D gene is possibly TRBD1 (5 bases). Sequencing used PBMCs or a T cell subset sorted from them (not recorded which). This TCR came from an adult woman who had mild COVID-19 (a few samples of this study predate the infection). Cell type and time point are not known. The CDR3 reads CASSFGQYDEQYF. CDR3 in DNA: TGTGCCAGCAGCTTCGGACAATACGACGAGCAGTACTTC.